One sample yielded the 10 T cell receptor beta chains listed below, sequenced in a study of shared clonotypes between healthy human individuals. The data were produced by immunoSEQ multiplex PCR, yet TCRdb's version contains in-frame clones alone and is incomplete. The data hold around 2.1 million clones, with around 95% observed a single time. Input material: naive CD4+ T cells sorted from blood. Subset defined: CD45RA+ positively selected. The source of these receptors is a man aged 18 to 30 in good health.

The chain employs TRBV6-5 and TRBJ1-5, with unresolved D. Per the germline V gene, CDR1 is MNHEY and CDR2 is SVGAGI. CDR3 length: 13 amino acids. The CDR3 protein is CAGKVGIIQPQHF. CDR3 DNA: TGTGCAGGAAAGGTGGGGATTATTCAGCCCCAGCATTTT.

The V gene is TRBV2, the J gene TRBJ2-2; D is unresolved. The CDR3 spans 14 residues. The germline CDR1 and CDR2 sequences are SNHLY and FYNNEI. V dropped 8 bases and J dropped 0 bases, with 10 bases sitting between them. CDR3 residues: CASLTEPNTGELFF. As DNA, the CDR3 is TGTGCCAGCCTGACGGAGCCGAACACCGGGGAGCTGTTTTTT.

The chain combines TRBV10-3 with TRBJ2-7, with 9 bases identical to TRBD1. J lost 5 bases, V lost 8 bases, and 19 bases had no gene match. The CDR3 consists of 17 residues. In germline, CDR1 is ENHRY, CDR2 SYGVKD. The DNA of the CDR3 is TGTGCCATCGGGGGGGGACAGGGTTCAAGATTGGTGAACGAGCAGTACTTC. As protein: CAIGGGQGSRLVNEQYF.

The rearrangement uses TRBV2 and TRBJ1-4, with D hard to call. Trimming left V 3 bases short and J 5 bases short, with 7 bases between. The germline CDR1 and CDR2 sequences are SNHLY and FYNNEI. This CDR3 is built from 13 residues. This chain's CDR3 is CASSDRANEKLFF. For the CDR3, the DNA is TGTGCCAGCAGTGATAGGGCCAATGAAAAACTGTTTTTT.

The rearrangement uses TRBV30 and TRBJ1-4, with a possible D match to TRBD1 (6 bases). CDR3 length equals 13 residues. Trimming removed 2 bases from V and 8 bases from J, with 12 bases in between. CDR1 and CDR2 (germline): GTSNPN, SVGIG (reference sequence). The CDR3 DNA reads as TGTGCCTGGAGTCCACAGGGTGGGGAAAAACTGTTTTTT. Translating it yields CAWSPQGGEKLFF. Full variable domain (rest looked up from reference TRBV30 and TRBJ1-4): SQTIHQWPATLVQPVGSPLSLECTVEGTSNPNLYWYRQAAGRGLQLLFYSVGIGQISSEVPQNLSASRPQDRQFILSSKKLLLSDSGFYLCAWSPQGGEKLFFGSGTQLSVL.

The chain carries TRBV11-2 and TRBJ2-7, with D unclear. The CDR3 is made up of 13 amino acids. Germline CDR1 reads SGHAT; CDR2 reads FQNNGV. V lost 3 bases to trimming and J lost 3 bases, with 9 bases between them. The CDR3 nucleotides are TGTGCCAGCAGCTTTCTAAGGTTCTACGAGCAGTACTTC. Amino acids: CASSFLRFYEQYF.

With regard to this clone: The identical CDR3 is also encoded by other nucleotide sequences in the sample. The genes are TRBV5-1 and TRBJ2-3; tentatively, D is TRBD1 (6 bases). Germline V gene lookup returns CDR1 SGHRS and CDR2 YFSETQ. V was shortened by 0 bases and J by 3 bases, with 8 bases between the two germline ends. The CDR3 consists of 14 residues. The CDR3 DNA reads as TGCGCCAGCAGCTTGGCAGGGGCGACAGATACGCAGTATTTT. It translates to CASSLAGATDTQYF.

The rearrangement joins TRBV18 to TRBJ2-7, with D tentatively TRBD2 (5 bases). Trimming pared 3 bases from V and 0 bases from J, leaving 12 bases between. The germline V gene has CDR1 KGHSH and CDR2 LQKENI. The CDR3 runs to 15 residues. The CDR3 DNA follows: TGTGCCAGCTCACCTATTCAGGCGGGCTCCTACGAGCAGTACTTC. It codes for CASSPIQAGSYEQYF.

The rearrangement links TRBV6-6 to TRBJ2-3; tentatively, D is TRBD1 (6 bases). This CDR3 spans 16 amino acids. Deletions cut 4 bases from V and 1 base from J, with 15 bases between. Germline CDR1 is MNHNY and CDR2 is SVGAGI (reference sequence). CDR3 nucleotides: TGTGCCAGCAGTTCCCGGAACAGGGACGGCACAGATACGCAGTATTTT. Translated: CASSSRNRDGTDTQYF.

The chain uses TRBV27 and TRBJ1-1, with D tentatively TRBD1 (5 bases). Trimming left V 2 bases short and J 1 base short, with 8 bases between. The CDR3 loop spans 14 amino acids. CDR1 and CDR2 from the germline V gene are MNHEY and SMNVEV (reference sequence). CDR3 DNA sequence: TGTGCCAGCAGTTTAGACGGGGGGAACACTGAAGCTTTCTTT. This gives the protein CASSLDGGNTEAFF.